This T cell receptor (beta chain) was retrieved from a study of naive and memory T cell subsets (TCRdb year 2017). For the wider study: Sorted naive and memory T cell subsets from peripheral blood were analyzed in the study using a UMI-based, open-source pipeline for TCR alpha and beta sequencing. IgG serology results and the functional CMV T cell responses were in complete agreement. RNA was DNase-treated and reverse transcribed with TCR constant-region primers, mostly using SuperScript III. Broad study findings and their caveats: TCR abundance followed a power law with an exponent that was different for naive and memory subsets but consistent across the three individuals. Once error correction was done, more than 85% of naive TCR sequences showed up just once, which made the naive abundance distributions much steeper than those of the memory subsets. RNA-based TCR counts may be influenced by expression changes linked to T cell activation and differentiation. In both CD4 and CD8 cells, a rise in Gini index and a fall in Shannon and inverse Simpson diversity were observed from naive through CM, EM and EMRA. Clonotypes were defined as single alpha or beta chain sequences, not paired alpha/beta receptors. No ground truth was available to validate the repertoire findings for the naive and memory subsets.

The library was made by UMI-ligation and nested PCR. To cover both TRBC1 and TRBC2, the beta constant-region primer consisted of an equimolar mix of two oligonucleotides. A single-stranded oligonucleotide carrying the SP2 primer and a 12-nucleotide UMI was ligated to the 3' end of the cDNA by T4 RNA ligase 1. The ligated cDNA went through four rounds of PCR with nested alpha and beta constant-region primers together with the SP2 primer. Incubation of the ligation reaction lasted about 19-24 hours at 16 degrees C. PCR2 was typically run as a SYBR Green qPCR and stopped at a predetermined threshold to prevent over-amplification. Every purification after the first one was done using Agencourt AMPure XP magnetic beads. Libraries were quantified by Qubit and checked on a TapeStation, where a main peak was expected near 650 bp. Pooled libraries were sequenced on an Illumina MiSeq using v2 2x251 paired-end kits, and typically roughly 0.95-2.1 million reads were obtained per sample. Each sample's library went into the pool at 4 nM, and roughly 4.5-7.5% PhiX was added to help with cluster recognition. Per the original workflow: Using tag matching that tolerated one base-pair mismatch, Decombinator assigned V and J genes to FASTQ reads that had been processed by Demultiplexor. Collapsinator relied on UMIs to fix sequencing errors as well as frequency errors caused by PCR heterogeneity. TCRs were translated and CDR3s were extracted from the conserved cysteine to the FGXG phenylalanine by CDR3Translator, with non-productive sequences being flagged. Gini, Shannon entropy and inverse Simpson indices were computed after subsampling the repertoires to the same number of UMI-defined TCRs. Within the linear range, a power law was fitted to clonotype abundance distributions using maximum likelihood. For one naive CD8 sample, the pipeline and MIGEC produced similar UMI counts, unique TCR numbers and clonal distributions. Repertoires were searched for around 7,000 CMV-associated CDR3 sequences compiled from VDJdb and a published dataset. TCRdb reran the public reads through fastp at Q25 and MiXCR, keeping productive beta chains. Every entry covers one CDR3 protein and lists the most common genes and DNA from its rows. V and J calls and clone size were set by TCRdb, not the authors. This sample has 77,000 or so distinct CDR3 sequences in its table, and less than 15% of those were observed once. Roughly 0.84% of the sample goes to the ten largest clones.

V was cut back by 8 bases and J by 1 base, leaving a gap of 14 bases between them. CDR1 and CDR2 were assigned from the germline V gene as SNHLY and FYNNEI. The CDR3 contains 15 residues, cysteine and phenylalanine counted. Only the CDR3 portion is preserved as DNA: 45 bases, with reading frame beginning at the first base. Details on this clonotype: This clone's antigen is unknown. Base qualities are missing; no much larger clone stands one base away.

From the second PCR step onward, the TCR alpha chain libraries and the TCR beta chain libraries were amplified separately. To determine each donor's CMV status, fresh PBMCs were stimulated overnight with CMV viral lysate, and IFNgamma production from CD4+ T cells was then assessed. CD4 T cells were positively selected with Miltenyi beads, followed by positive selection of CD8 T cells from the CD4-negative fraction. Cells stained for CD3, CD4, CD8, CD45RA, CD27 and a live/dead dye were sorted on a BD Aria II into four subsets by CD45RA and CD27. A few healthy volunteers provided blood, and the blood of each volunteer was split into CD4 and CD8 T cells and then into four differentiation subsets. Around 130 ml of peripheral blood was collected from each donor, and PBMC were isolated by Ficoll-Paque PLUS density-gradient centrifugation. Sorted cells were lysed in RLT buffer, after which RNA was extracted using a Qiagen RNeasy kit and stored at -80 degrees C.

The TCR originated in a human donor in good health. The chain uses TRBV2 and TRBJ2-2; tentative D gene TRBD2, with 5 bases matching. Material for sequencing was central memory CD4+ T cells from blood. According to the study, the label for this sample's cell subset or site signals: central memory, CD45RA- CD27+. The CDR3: CASRFEGGNTGELFF. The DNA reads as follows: TGTGCCAGCCGGTTTGAGGGTGGGAACACCGGGGAGCTGTTTTTT.